This T cell receptor (beta chain) is from a study of patients and donors after allogeneic stem cell transplantation. TCRdb ran MiXCR on the RT-PCR reads and lists one entry per CDR3 protein. The profile shows 150,000 or so distinct CDR3 sequences, about 24% of them singletons. The sequencing sample was made of blood, either unsorted or a sorted T cell fraction (not recorded which). The TCR comes from a human donor who was either an allogeneic HSCT recipient or a stem cell or donor lymphocyte infusion donor (not recorded which). It is not recorded whose cells these are; they may come from a transplant donor.

CDR3: CASSQVFGRGHIPTYNEQFF. The CDR3 DNA sequence: TGCGCCAGCAGCCAAGTCTTTGGCAGGGGTCACATCCCCACCTACAATGAGCAGTTCTTC. The V gene is TRBV4-3, the J gene TRBJ2-1; a possible D gene is TRBD1 (6 bases). The CDR3 covers 20 residues. V lost 1 base and J 2 bases, leaving 24 bases between the germline ends. Germline V gene sequence: CDR1 LGHNA, CDR2 YSLEER.